This T cell receptor (beta chain) was retrieved from a study of blood T cell repertoires in COVID-19. Study overall: Both acute and convalescent COVID-19 samples were obtained from the United States, Italy and Spain.

The protocol was immunoSEQ multiplex PCR, while the TCRdb copy is restricted to in-frame clones and leaves out a portion. The table shows approximately 300,000 clones, with just under 90% occurring only once. Trimming removed 4 bases at V and 7 bases at J, with 17 bases between. Germline values: CDR1 SGHNT, CDR2 YENEEA. CDR3 length: 14 amino acids. The sample comprised PBMCs or T cells enriched from blood (not recorded which). The sequence came from a woman aged 30 to 39 who had recovered from COVID-19. The V gene is TRBV11-3, the J gene TRBJ2-7; D is unclear. The CDR3 reads CASSSRVTPREQYF. CDR3 in DNA: TGTGCCAGCAGCTCCCGGGTCACCCCGCGGGAGCAGTACTTC.